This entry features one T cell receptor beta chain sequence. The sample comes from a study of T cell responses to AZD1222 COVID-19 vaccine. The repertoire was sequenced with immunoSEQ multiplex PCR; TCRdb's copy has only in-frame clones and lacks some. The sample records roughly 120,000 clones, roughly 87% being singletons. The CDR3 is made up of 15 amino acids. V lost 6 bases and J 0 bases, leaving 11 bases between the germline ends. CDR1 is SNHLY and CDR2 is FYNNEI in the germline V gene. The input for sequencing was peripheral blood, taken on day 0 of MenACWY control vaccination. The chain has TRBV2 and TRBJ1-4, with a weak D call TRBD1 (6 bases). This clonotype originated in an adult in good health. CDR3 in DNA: TGTGCCAGCAGGAGTTACAGGGCAACTAATGAAAAACTGTTTTTT. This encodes CASRSYRATNEKLFF.